This TCR beta chain was sequenced in a study of cytomegalovirus exposure and HLA in healthy donors. The PCR contained 60 Vbeta and 13 Jbeta primers. As handled by the study authors: About 80 million unique TCR beta chains, approximately 11 million of them shared, were counted by a later analysis. Clones were read by immunoSEQ multiplex PCR, and TCRdb kept only the in-frame ones, dropping some. That table is the source of V, J and clone size, and D and trimming were worked out from the DNA. In the table there are 100,000 to 150,000 clones, roughly 68% of which are singletons. Whereas donors were nominally healthy upon sampling, unrecorded immune exposures were probable. Note on this clone: Its target is unknown. The CDR3 ends on some other residue instead of the conserved phenylalanine or tryptophan, so this is likely a read error.

Findings and limits, study-wide: According to reports, the classifier identified cytomegalovirus status with high specificity and sensitivity.

CDR3 length: 15 amino acids. With V trimmed by 6 bases and J by 3 bases, 11 bases remained unmatched. Germline V gene sequence: CDR1 MNHEY, CDR2 SVGAGI. The chain couples TRBV6-5 to TRBJ2-7; 7 positions agree with TRBD1. The clonotype originates from a woman between 45 and 60 years old in good health and CMV-seropositive. What was sequenced was PBMCs. CDR3 in amino acids: CASRPGQATNYEQYL. CDR3 DNA sequence: TGTGCCAGCAGGCCAGGACAGGCGACGAACTACGAGCAGTACCTC.